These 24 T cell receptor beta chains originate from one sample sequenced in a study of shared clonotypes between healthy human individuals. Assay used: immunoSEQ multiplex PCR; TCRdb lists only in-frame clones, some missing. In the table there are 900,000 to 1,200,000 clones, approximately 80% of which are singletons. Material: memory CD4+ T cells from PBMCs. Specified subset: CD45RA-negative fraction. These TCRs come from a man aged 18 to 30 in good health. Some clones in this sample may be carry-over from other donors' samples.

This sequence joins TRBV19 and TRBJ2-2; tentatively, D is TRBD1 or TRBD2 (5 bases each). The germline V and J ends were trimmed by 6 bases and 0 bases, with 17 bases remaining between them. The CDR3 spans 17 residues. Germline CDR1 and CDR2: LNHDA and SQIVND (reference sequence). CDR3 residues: CASSSPGRFANTGELFF. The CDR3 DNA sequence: TGTGCCAGTAGCTCGCCGGGACGCTTCGCGAACACCGGGGAGCTGTTTTTT.

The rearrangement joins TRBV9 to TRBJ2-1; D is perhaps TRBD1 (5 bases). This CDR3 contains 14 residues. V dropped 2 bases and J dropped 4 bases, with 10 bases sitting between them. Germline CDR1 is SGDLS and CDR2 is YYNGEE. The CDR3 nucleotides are TGTGCCAGCAGCGTCCACCAGGGTTACAATGAGCAGTTCTTC. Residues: CASSVHQGYNEQFF. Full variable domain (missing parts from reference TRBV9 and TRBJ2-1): DSGVTQTPKHLITATGQRVTLRCSPRSGDLSVYWYQQSLDQGLQFLIQYYNGEERAKGNILERFSAQQFPDLHSELNLSSLELGDSALYFCASSVHQGYNEQFFGPGTRLTVL.

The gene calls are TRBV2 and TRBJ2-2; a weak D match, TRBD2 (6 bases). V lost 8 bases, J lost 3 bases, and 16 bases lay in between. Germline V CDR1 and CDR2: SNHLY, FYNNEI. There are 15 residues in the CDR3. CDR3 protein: CASAKEGTYTGELFF. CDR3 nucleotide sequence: TGTGCCAGCGCAAAGGAGGGAACCTACACCGGGGAGCTGTTTTTT.

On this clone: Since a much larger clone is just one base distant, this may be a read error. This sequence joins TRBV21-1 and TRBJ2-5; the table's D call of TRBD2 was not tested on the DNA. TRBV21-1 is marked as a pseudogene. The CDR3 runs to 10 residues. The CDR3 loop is CASSSETQYF. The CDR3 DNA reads TGTGCCAGCAGTTCGGAGACCCAGTACTTC.

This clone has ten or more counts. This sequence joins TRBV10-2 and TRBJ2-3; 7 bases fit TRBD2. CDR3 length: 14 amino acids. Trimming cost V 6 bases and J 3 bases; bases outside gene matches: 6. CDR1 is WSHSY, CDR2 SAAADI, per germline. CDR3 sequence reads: CASRGTIGTDTQYF. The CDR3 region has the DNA TGCGCCAGCAGGGGGACTATTGGTACAGATACGCAGTATTTT.

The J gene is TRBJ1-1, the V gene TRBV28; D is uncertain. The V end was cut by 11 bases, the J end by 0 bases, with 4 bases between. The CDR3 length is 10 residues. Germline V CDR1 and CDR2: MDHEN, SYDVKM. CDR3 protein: CAPMNTEAFF. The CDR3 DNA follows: TGTGCCCCAATGAACACTGAAGCTTTCTTT.

CDR3 residues: CASSRDPPALGSYNEQFF. CDR3 DNA sequence: TGCGCCAGCAGCCGCGACCCCCCAGCGTTGGGCTCCTACAATGAGCAGTTCTTC. The rearrangement links TRBV5-1 to TRBJ2-1; no reliable D call. V was shortened by 4 bases and J by 0 bases, with 20 bases between the two germline ends. Germline CDR1 and CDR2: SGHRS and YFSETQ. This CDR3 comprises 18 residues.

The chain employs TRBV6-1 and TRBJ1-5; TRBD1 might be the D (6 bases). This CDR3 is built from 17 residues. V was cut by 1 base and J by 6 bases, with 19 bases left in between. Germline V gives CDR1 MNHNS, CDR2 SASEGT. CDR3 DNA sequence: TGTGCCAGCAGTGAAGGCGGACAGCCCCTAGTAACTCAGCCCCAGCATTTT. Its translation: CASSEGGQPLVTQPQHF.

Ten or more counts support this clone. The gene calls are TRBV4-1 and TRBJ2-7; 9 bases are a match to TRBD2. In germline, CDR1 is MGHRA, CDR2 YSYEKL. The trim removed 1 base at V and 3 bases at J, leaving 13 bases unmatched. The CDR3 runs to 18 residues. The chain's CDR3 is CASSQGPLLSSGSYEQYF. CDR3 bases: TGCGCCAGCAGCCAAGGCCCCCTTTTGAGTAGCGGGAGCTACGAGCAGTACTTC.

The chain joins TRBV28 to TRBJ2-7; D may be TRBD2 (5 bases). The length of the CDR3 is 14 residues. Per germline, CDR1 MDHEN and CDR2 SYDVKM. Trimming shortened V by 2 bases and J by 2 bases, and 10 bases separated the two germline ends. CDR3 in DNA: TGTGCCAGCAGTTTAGCGGGCAGTGCCTACGAGCAGTACTTC. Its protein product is CASSLAGSAYEQYF.

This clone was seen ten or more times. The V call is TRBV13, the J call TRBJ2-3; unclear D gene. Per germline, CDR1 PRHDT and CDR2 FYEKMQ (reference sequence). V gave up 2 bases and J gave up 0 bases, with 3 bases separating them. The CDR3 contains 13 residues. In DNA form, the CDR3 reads TGTGCCAGCAGCTTATACAGCACAGATACGCAGTATTTT. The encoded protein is CASSLYSTDTQYF.

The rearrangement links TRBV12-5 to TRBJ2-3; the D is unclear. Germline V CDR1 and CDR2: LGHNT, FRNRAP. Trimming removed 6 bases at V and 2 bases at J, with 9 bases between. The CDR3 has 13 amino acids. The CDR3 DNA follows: TGTGCTAGTGGACTCCCTGACACAGATACGCAGTATTTT. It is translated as CASGLPDTDTQYF.

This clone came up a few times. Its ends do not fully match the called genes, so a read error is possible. The CDR3 coding sequence is TGTGCCGGGAGGGACAGTTTGAACACTGAAGCTTTCTTT. Translating gives CAGRDSLNTEAFF. V and J are TRBV30 and TRBJ1-1; 7 bases align to TRBD1. Germline values: CDR1 GTSNPN, CDR2 SVGIG (reference sequence). CDR3 length: 13 residues.

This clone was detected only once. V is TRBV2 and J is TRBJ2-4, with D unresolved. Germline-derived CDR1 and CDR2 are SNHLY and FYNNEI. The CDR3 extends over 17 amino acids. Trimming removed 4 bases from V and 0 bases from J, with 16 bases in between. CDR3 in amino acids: CASSVASVWLAKNIQYF. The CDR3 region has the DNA TGTGCCAGCAGTGTAGCCTCCGTATGGCTAGCCAAAAACATTCAGTACTTC.

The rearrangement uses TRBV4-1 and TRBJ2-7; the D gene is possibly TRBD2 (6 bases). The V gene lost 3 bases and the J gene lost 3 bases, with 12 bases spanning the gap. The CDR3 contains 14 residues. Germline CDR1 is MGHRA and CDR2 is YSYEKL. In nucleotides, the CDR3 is TGCGCCAGCAGCCAGAGGGACTCAAACTACGAGCAGTACTTC. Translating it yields CASSQRDSNYEQYF.

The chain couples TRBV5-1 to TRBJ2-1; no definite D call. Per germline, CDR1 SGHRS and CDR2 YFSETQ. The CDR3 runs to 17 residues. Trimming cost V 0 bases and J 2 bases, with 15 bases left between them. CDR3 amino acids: CASSLGMARPTYNEQFF. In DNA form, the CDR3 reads TGCGCCAGCAGCTTGGGTATGGCGCGTCCGACCTACAATGAGCAGTTCTTC.

As DNA, the CDR3 is TGTGCCAGCAGTCTACGGACAGGGGGGAGCAATCAGCCCCAGCATTTT. This sequence encodes CASSLRTGGSNQPQHF. The chain links TRBV28 to TRBJ1-5, with 10 nucleotides matching TRBD1. The CDR3 extends over 16 amino acids. Germline V gene sequence: CDR1 MDHEN, CDR2 SYDVKM. V was clipped by 5 bases and J by 1 base; unmatched bases: 5.

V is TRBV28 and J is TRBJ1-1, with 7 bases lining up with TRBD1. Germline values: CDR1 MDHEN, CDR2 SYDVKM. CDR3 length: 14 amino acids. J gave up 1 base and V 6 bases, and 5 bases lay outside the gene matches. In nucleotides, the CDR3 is TGTGCCAGCAGGCCGACAGGGCAGAACACTGAAGCTTTCTTT. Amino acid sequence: CASRPTGQNTEAFF.

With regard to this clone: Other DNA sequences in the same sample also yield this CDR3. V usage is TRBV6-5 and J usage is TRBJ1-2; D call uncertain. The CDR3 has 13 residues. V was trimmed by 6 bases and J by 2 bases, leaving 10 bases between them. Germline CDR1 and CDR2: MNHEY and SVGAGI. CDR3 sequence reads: CASRLDGNYGYTF. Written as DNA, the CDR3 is TGTGCCAGCAGACTCGACGGGAACTATGGCTACACCTTC.

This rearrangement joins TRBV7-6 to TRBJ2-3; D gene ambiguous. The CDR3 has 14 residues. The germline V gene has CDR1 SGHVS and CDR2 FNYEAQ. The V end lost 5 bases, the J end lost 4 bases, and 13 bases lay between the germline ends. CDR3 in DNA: TGTGCCAGCAGCCCAGTGGTCCGTCCAGATACGCAGTATTTT. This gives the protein CASSPVVRPDTQYF.

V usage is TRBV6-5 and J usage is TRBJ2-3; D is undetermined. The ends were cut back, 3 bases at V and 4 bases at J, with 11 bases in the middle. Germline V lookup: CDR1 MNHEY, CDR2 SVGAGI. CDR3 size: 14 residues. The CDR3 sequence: CASSYSWMADTQYF. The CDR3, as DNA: TGTGCCAGCAGTTATTCATGGATGGCAGATACGCAGTATTTT.

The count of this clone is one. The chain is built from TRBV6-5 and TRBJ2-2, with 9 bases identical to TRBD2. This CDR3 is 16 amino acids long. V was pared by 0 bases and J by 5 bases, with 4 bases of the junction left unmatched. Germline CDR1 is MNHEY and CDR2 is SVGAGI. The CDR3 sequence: CASSYSRLAETGELFF. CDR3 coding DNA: TGTGCCAGCAGTTACTCAAGACTAGCGGAGACCGGGGAGCTGTTTTTT.

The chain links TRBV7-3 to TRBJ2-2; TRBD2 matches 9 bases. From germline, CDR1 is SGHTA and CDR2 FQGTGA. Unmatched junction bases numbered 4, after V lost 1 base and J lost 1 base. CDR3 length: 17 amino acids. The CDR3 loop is CASSLMRSGRNTGELFF. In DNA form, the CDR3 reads TGTGCCAGCAGCTTAATGCGTAGCGGGAGGAACACCGGGGAGCTGTTTTTT.

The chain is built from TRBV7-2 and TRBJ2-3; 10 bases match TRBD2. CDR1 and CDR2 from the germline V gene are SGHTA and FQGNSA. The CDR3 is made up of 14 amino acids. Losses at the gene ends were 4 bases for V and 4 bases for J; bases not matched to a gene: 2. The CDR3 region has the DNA TGTGCCAGCAGCTCTAGCGGGAGCGCAGATACGCAGTATTTT. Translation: CASSSSGSADTQYF.